A selection of T cell receptor beta chains follows, all from one sample in a study of blood T cell repertoires in COVID-19. Some clones are missing from TCRdb's copy, which holds only in-frame ones; the method was immunoSEQ multiplex PCR. The data hold fewer than 140,000 clones, with 71% observed a single time. Sequenced input: peripheral blood. The receptors here all came from a human donor with acute or convalescent COVID-19. The donor label of this sample is uncertain. The CDR3 runs from the conserved cysteine through the conserved F or W. Fields, in order: J gene, D gene, V gene, clone size, CDR3 DNA, CDR3 protein. The D gene is left open where the match is weak. Size tells how often a clone was seen (once, few, many) or the class of an expanded clone, and some rows leave it out.

>TRBJ1-1|.|TRBV4-2|.
TGTGCCAGCAGCCGACCCAACGAGGACACTGAAGCTTTCTTT
CASSRPNEDTEAFF
>TRBJ2-3|TRBD1|TRBV6-2/TRBV6-3|many
TGTGCCAGCAGTCCGGGACAGGGGCACCCAGATACGCAGTATTTT
CASSPGQGHPDTQYF
>TRBJ2-2|.|TRBV7-9|.
TGTGCCAGCGTTGGGGCCTCTAACACCGGGGAGCTGTTTTTT
CASVGASNTGELFF
>TRBJ1-1|.|TRBV10-3|.
TGTGCCATCAGTAGGGGGAACACTGAAGCTTTCTTT
CAISRGNTEAFF
>TRBJ1-2|TRBD1|TRBV19|.
TGTGCCAGTACCACAGACCGCGGACAGGGGGCCGTTGCTGGCTACACCTTC
CASTTDRGQGAVAGYTF
>TRBJ2-1|.|TRBV19|.
TGTGCCAGTAGTATTGGTGGGGCCGGGGGTAATGAGCAGTTCTTC
CASSIGGAGGNEQFF
>TRBJ1-4|.|TRBV3-1/TRBV3-2|.
TGTGCCAGCAGAAAGGGGCGAGCGGAAAAACTGTTTTTT
CASRKGRAEKLFF
>TRBJ1-1|.|TRBV18|.
TGTGCCAGCTCGACGACTGTGAACACTGAAGCTTTCTTT
CASSTTVNTEAFF
>TRBJ1-1|.|TRBV27|.
TGTGCCAGCAGTCAGCAAGGGGCGACGAACACTGAAGCTTTCTTT
CASSQQGATNTEAFF
>TRBJ2-5|.|TRBV5-1|.
TGCGCCAGCAGCCCCTTTCGACAGACTAGGCCGGGAGAGACCCAGTACTTC
CASSPFRQTRPGETQYF
>TRBJ1-2|TRBD1|TRBV19|.
TGTGCCAGTAGTCCCAGGGACAGCGCCGGCTGGTATGGCTACACCTTC
CASSPRDSAGWYGYTF
>TRBJ1-2|TRBD1|TRBV6-2/TRBV6-3|.
TGTGCCAGCAGTTCCCTCCCGGGCAGGGGGGACACTAACTATGGCTACACCTTC
CASSSLPGRGDTNYGYTF
>TRBJ2-6|TRBD1|TRBV7-8|.
TGTGCCAGCAGCTTAAGGGACAGGGGTCCTTCTGGGGCCAACGTCCTGACTTTC
CASSLRDRGPSGANVLTF
>TRBJ1-2|.|TRBV4-1|.
TGCGCCAGCAGCCCCCGCGTATCGCAGGGGCCTAACTATGGCTACACCTTC
CASSPRVSQGPNYGYTF
>TRBJ1-1|TRBD1|TRBV5-1|.
TGCGCCAGCAGCTTGGGGACAGGGGAAGAGGGTGAAGCTTTCTTT
CASSLGTGEEGEAFF
>TRBJ1-1|TRBD1|TRBV11-2|.
TGTGCCAGCAGCTCGGGACAGGGGGCTTTCTTT
CASSSGQGAFF
>TRBJ1-1|.|TRBV21-1|few
TGTGCCAGCAGCATCTGGGACAGGCCGATGAACACTGAAGCTTTCTTT
CASSIWDRPMNTEAFF